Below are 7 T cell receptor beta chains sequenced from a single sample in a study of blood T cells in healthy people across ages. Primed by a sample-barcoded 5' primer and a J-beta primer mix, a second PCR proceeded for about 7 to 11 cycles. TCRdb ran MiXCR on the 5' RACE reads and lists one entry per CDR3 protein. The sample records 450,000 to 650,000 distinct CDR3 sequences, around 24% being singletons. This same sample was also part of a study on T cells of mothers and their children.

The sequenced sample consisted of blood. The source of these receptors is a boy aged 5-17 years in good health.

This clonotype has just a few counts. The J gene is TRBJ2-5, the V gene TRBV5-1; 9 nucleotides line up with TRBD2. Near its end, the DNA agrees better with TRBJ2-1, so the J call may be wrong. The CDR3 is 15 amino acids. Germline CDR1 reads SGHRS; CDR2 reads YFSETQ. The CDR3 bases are TGCGCCAGCAGCTTGGAAGGTAGCGGGAGCGGTGAGCAGTTCTTC. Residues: CASSLEGSGSGEQFF.

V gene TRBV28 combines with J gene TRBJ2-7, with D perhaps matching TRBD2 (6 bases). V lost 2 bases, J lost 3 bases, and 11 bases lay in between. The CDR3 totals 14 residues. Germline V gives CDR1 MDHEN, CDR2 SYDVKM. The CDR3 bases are TGTGCCAGCAGTTTAGCGGGGTCAGTCTACGAGCAGTACTTC. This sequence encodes CASSLAGSVYEQYF.

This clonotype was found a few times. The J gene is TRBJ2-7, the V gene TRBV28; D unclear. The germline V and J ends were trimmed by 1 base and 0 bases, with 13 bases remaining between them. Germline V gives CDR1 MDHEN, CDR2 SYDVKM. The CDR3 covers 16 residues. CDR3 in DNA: TGTGCCAGCAGTTTATCGCGCGAGTACTACTCCTACGAGCAGTACTTC. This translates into CASSLSREYYSYEQYF. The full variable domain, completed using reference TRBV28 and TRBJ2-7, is DVKVTQSSRYLVKRTGEKVFLECVQDMDHENMFWYRQDPGLGLRLIYFSYDVKMKEKGDIPEGYSVSREKKERFSLILESASTNQTSMYLCASSLSREYYSYEQYFGPGTRLTVT.

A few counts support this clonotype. Here the CDR3 reads CSASIARNNEQFF. In DNA form, the CDR3 reads TGCAGTGCTAGTATTGCGAGGAACAATGAGCAGTTCTTC. The chain combines TRBV20-1 with TRBJ2-1; no firm D call. CDR1 DFQATT and CDR2 SNEGSKA come from the germline V gene (reference sequence). Trimming cost V 3 bases and J 5 bases, with 11 bases left between them. This CDR3 has 13 residues.

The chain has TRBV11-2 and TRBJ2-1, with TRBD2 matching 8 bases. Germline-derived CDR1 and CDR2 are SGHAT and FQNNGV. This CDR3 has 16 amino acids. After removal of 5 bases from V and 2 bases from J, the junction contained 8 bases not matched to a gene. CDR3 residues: CASSRYRRGAYNEQFF. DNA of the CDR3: TGTGCCAGCAGCAGATATAGGCGGGGGGCCTACAATGAGCAGTTCTTC.

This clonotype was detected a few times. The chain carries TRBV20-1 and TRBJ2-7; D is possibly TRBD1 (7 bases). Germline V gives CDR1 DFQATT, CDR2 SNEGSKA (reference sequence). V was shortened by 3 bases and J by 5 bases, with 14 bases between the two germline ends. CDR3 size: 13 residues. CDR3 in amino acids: CSARGQGGNEQYF. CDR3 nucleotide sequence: TGCAGTGCTAGGGGTCAGGGGGGTAACGAGCAGTACTTC.

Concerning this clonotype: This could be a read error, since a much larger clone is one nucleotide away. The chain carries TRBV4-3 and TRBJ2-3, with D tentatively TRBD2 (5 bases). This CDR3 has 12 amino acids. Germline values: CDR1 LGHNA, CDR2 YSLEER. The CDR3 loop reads CVSSQEGDTQYF. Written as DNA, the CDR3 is TGCGTCAGCAGCCAAGAGGGAGATACGCAGTATTTT.